This T cell receptor (beta chain) was sequenced in a study of blood T cell repertoires in COVID-19. Libraries were prepared by immunoSEQ multiplex PCR; TCRdb keeps only in-frame clonotypes and omits some of them. Among under 300,000 clones listed, approximately 82% were seen once. With V trimmed by 11 bases and J by 3 bases, 9 bases remained unmatched. The CDR3 has 13 amino acids. Germline V gene data show CDR1 as MDHEN and CDR2 as SYDVKM. This receptor was taken from a woman between 18 and 30 years old with acute or convalescent COVID-19. This chain links TRBV28 with TRBJ2-7; TRBD1 aligns across 8 bases. Material for sequencing was peripheral blood. CDR3 region: CAVRQGRVYEQYF. The CDR3 DNA follows: TGTGCCGTCAGACAGGGGCGTGTCTACGAGCAGTACTTC.